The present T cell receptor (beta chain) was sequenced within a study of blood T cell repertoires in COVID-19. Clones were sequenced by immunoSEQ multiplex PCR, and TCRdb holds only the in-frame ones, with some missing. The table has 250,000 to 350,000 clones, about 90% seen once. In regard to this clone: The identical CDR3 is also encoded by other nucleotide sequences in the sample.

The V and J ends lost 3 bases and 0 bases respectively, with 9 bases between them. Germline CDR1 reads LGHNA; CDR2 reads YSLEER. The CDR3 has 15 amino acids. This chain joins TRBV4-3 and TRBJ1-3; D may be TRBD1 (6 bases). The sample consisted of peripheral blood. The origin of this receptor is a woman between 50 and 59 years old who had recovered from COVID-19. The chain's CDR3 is CASSQDSGSGNTIYF. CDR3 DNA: TGCGCCAGCAGCCAGGACAGTGGCTCTGGAAACACCATATATTTT.